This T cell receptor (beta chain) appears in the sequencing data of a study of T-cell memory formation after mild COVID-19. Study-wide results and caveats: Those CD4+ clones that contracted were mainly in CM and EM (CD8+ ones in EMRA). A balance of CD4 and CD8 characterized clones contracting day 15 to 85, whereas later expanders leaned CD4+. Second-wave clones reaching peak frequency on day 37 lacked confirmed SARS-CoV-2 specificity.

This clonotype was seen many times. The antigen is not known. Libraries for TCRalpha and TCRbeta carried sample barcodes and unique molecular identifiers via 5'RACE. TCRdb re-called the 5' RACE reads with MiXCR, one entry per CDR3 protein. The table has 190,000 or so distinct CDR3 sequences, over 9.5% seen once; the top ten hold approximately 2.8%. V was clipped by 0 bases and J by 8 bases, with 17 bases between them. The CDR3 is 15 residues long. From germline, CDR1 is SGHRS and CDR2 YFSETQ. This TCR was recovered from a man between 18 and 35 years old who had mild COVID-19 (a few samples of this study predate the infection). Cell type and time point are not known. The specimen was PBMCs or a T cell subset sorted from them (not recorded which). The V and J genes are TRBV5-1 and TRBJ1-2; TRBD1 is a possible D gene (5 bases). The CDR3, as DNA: TGCGCCAGCAGCTTGGAGACGGAGGGGTGGATCGGCTACACCTTC. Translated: CASSLETEGWIGYTF.